One and the same sample provided the 5 T cell receptor beta chains below, sequenced in a study of blood T cell repertoires in COVID-19 (dated by TCRdb to 2018 to 2021). Preparation of the library involved the immunoSEQ multiplex PCR assay. The source is immuneACCESS, and TCRdb retained only in-frame sequences with V and J called. Part of the clones is not carried over; for the studies checked, unresolved V genes explain less than half of this, and the remainder is unexplained. This sample gives about 220,000 clones in total; approximately 85% of them show up just once. Of the sample, approximately 2.4% is held by the ten largest clones. Sequenced material: peripheral blood. The receptors here all came from a woman in her 70s with COVID-19, enrolled during active disease.

The chain has TRBV7-2 and TRBJ1-6; maybe TRBD1 (5 bases). Trimming stripped 2 bases from V and 0 bases from J, with 5 bases between. This CDR3 has 15 residues. Germline V gene lookup returns CDR1 SGHTA and CDR2 FQGNSA. The DNA for the CDR3 is TGTGCCAGCAGCTTACAGGGCTCCTATAATTCACCCCTCCACTTT. The encoded protein is CASSLQGSYNSPLHF.

The CDR3 here is CARVPGQGGLYNEQFF. CDR3 DNA sequence: TGTGCCAGGGTCCCGGGACAGGGTGGGCTATACAATGAGCAGTTCTTC. This sequence joins TRBV21-1 and TRBJ2-1; the table assigns TRBD1, which was not confirmed against the DNA. TRBV21-1 is tagged as a pseudogene. The CDR3 is 16 residues long.

This rearrangement joins TRBV6-8 to TRBJ2-2; D perhaps matches TRBD1 (5 bases). V dropped 2 bases and J dropped 3 bases, with 22 bases sitting between them. The CDR3 is made up of 19 amino acids. Germline values: CDR1 MNHGY, CDR2 SAAAGT. The CDR3 DNA is TGTGCCAGCAGTTACAGTATTGGGGCCCCCGAAAGGGACACCGGGGAGCTGTTTTTT. This gives the protein CASSYSIGAPERDTGELFF.

The chain combines TRBV5-1 with TRBJ1-6; D is undetermined. Germline CDR1 is SGHRS and CDR2 is YFSETQ. This CDR3 spans 15 amino acids. V was clipped by 0 bases and J by 10 bases, with 14 bases between them. The CDR3 DNA reads TGCGCCAGCAGCTTGGCTTCCGGGTCAAGGTCACCCCTCCACTTT. Encoded protein: CASSLASGSRSPLHF.

The chain recombines TRBV6-5 with TRBJ1-5, with 9 bases lining up with TRBD1. Looked up from germline, CDR1 is MNHEY and CDR2 is SVGAGI. The CDR3 is made up of 15 amino acids. The V gene end was trimmed by 5 bases and the J gene end by 4 bases; junction bases not matched to a gene: 6. This chain's CDR3 is CASSPLQGANQPQHF. The CDR3 DNA sequence: TGTGCCAGCAGTCCATTACAGGGGGCAAATCAGCCCCAGCATTTT.